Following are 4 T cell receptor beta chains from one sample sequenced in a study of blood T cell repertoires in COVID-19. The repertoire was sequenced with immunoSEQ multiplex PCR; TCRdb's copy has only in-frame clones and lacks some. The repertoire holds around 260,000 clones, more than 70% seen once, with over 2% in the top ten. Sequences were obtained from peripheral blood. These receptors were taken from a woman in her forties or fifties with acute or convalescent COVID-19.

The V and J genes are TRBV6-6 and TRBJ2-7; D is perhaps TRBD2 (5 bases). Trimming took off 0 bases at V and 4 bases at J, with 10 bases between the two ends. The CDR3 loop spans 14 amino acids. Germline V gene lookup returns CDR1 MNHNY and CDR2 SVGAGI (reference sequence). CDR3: CASSYSGLRYEQYF. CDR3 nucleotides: TGTGCCAGCAGTTACTCTGGACTGAGATACGAGCAGTACTTC.

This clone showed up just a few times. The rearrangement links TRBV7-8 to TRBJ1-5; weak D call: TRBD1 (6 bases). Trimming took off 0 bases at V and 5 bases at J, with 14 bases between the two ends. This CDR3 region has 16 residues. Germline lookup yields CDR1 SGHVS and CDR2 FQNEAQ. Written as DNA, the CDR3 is TGTGCCAGCAGCTTAGCAGGCGGGGGGGGCCATCAGCCCCAGCATTTT. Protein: CASSLAGGGGHQPQHF.

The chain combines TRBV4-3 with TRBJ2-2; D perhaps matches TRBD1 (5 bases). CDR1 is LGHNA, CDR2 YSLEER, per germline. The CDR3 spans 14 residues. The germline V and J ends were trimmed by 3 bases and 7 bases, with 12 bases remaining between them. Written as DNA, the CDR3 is TGCGCCAGCAGCCAGGACAAGGTGGTCGGGGAGCTGTTTTTT. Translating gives CASSQDKVVGELFF.

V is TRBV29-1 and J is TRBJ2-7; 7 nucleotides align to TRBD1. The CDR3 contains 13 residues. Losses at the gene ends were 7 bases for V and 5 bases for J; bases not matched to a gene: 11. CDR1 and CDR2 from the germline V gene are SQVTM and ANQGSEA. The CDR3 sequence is CSGRQGRSNEQYF. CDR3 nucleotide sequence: TGCAGCGGTAGACAGGGTAGATCGAACGAGCAGTACTTC.